This T cell receptor beta chain was documented in a study of blood T cell repertoires in COVID-19. At the level of the study: Sites in the United States, Italy and Spain provided acute and convalescent COVID-19 samples.

The repertoire was sequenced with immunoSEQ multiplex PCR; TCRdb's copy has only in-frame clones and lacks some. The table includes over 250,000 clones, approximately 91% detected once. Unmatched junction bases numbered 15, after V lost 1 base and J lost 6 bases. Germline CDR1 and CDR2: SGDLS and YYNGEE. This CDR3 is built from 18 residues. This receptor was taken from a woman aged 25 to 39 who had recovered from COVID-19. The genes are TRBV9 and TRBJ2-2; TRBD2 matches 7 bases. Material: PBMCs or T cells enriched from blood (not recorded which). CDR3 nucleotide sequence: TGTGCCAGCAGCGTATCAGAGAGACTAGCCTGGTTCGCCGGGGAGCTGTTTTTT. It specifies CASSVSERLAWFAGELFF.